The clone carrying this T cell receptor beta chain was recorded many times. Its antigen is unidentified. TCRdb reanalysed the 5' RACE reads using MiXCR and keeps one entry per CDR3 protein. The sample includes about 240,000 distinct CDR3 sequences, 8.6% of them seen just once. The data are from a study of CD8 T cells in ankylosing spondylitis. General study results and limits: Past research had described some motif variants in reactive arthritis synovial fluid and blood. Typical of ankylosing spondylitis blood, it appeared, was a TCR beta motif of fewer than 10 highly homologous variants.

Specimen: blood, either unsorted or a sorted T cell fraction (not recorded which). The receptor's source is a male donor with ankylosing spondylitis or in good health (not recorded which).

This chain's CDR3 is CASSWAYTDTQYF. DNA for the CDR3: TGTGCCAGCAGCTGGGCCTACACAGATACGCAGTATTTT. This chain uses TRBV7-6 with TRBJ2-3; D gene ambiguous. The CDR3 totals 13 residues. The V end was cut by 4 bases, the J end by 2 bases, with 7 bases between. Germline lookup yields CDR1 SGHVS and CDR2 FNYEAQ. The full variable domain, with the rest looked up from reference TRBV7-6 and TRBJ2-3, is GAGVSQSPRYKVTKRGQDVALRCDPISGHVSLYWYRQALGQGPEFLTYFNYEAQQDKSGLPNDRFSAERPEGSISTLTIQRTEQRDSAMYRCASSWAYTDTQYFGPGTRLTVL.